This T cell receptor (beta chain) was retrieved from a study of molecular identifiers for immune sequencing clone quantification. Study-wide points: In cases of identical TCR molecules sharing a barcode, highly expanded clone sizes could be underestimated.

Of note for this clonotype: Its target is not known.

This CDR3 contains 15 residues. Deletions cut 4 bases from V and 3 bases from J, with 15 bases between. CDR1 is LGHNA and CDR2 is YNFKEQ in the germline V gene. Sorting selected naive CD8 T cells with a CD8+CD4-CCR7+CD45RA+ phenotype. Previously described methods and listed TCR primers were used for bulk TCR libraries. TCRdb itself ran the PCR reads through MiXCR, one entry per CDR3 protein. The sample holds over 65,000 distinct CDR3 sequences; nearly 25% are singletons and the top ten take approximately 0.78%. Sequencing used naive CD8+ T cells from blood, with Jurkat cell RNA spiked in. The subset denotes: FACS-sorted CD8+CD4-CCR7+CD45RA+ naive T cells. The source of this sequence is a human donor in good health. Some libraries in this study had Jurkat cell RNA spiked in. The chain joins TRBV4-2 to TRBJ1-1; D possibly corresponds to TRBD1 (6 bases). The CDR3 loop reads CASSRTDSLDTEAFF. CDR3 coding DNA: TGTGCCAGCAGCCGGACGGACAGTCTGGACACTGAAGCTTTCTTT.